The TCR beta chain described here comes from a study of cytomegalovirus exposure and HLA in healthy donors. The PCR was carried out with 60 Vbeta primers and 13 Jbeta primers. Using immunoSEQ multiplex PCR, the repertoire was profiled, and TCRdb retains in-frame clones only, with some absent. The sample consists of about 76,000 clones, about 78% of them appearing once. V was pared by 4 bases and J by 5 bases, with 8 bases between. Germline loops: CDR1 MNHEY, CDR2 SMNVEV (reference sequence). The CDR3 totals 12 residues. The sequence was obtained from a woman aged 35 to 49 in good health and CMV-seropositive. Source material: PBMCs. V gene TRBV27 combines with J gene TRBJ1-1; no clear D gene. This CDR3 is CASSSVWTEAFF. The CDR3 DNA sequence: TGTGCCAGCAGTTCGGTCTGGACTGAAGCTTTCTTT.